This entry is about one TCR beta chain. Its specificity is unknown. Disease lasting under 3 months, a NOSPECS grade of at least 4, and a Clinical Activity Score of at least 3 were features of the ophthalmopathy patients. Those patients with uncontrolled infection, other autoimmune disease, pregnancy or lactation were excluded. These data are taken from a study of T cells in Graves' hyperthyroidism and ophthalmopathy. About the research overall: Peripheral blood collection took place at initial diagnosis, before any treatment.

The CDR3 consists of 15 residues. Per germline, CDR1 SGHTA and CDR2 FQGNSA. V was shortened by 2 bases and J by 0 bases, with 8 bases between the two germline ends. Regarding the study as a whole: Blood also showed most of the thyroid clonotypes that were expanded above 0.001.

Researchers took RNA transcripts and amplified the TCR beta CDR3 regions from them. The TCR CDR3 was amplified in a first-round RT-PCR using the HTBI primer set. MiXCR, applied by TCRdb to the multiplex PCR reads, yields one record per CDR3 protein. The sample lists more than 300,000 distinct CDR3 sequences; roughly 18% were seen once. The sequenced sample was blood. The chain carries TRBV7-2 and TRBJ1-5; D ambiguous. The receptor comes from a man younger than 35 with Graves' ophthalmopathy. This CDR3 is CASSLSGLSNQPQHF. The CDR3 coding sequence is TGTGCCAGCAGCTTATCCGGGCTTAGCAATCAGCCCCAGCATTTT.